The rows below give T cell receptor beta chains drawn from one sample of a study of cytomegalovirus exposure and HLA in healthy donors. TCRdb's copy holds only in-frame clones and misses some; the assay was immunoSEQ multiplex PCR. The table shows 150,000 to 200,000 clones, with 70% to 80% occurring only once. Sample: PBMCs. The source is a man between 18 and 35 years old in good health and CMV-seronegative. The CDR3 runs from the conserved cysteine through the conserved F or W. The D gene is left open where the match is weak. A row's size may be missing; if present it is once, few, many or a size class.

clone size | D gene | V gene | CDR3 protein
- | - | TRBV29-1 | CSGTDGVHEQFF
- | - | TRBV11-2 | CASSPDRLGYTF
- | TRBD1 | TRBV6-6 | CASYDRGVTDTQYF
- | - | TRBV5-1 | CASSPPPGEETQYF
- | - | TRBV14 | CASSPSPNYGYTF
- | TRBD2 | TRBV5-1 | CASSFPLAGAQETQYF
- | - | TRBV29-1 | CSVESTGNSYNEQFF
- | - | TRBV7-2 | CASSLVYSNTGELFF
- | - | TRBV18 | CASSPTTGSGAEAFF
- | - | TRBV4-1 | CASSQDRVNTEAFF
- | - | TRBV7-9 | CASSLSGELFF
- | - | TRBV2 | CASSSSGYTDTQYF
- | TRBD1 | TRBV6-5 | CASSSYRGLDNEQFF
- | TRBD2 | TRBV7-6 | CASSQRGLGLAEAQIPF
- | - | TRBV5-1 | CASSPVYNEQFF
- | - | TRBV5-1 | CASTDLGQSNTEAFF
- | TRBD1 | TRBV9 | CASSEPGQGAGELFF
- | TRBD2 | TRBV30 | CAWSVRERGNNEQFF
- | - | TRBV19 | CATTGFGNYGYTF
- | TRBD2 | TRBV5-1 | CASSLGGTSGYNEQFF
few | - | TRBV7-2 | CASSLGLTGGAQTEAFF
- | TRBD1 | TRBV5-5 | CASSRGGQGAEAFF
- | - | TRBV2 | CAINPGSLANTGELFF
- | - | TRBV19 | CASTRGSSSGNTIYF
- | - | TRBV5-6 | CASSLVRVYEQYF
- | TRBD2 | TRBV7-2 | CASSLAVAGGYEQYF
- | TRBD2 | TRBV7-2 | CASSLELAGSGREQYF
few | TRBD1 | TRBV7-9 | CASSNLDRAGTDTQYF
- | TRBD2 | TRBV5-1 | CASSLAPGLAGLEQYF
- | - | TRBV7-2 | CASSPGLKTQYF
- | TRBD2 | TRBV4-3 | CASSQGGLAADTQYF
- | TRBD1 | TRBV5-1 | CASSRGTGGYNEQFF
- | - | TRBV5-6 | CASSLSGVEETQYF
- | - | TRBV29-1 | CSGGGETQYF
- | TRBD1 | TRBV18 | CASSPRTGGLGEKLFF
- | TRBD1 | TRBV19 | CASSGRGTGLDEKLFF
- | - | TRBV12-5 | CASVTGSPTYTGELFF
- | TRBD2 | TRBV6-4 | CASKRGGDTDTQYF
- | TRBD2 | TRBV6-1 | CASSPAGGPGETQYF
- | - | TRBV4-3 | CASSQVLYNEQFF
once | - | TRBV19 | CATTGPQANYGYTF
- | - | TRBV11-2 | CASSLDNLRGYTF
- | - | TRBV7-9 | CASSYSGVNYGYTF
few | - | TRBV21-1 | CASSKWGTGDTGELFF
- | - | TRBV12-2 | CASRLKFVSVEIGQGHQPQHF
- | - | TRBV15 | CATSMRRNTEAFF
- | - | TRBV25-1 | CASQRLASYNEQFF
- | TRBD1 | TRBV19 | CASSLTGGGEQYF
few | - | TRBV29-1 | CSAGETNEKLFF
- | TRBD1 | TRBV7-2 | CASSARTGGSAGYTF
- | - | TRBV5-1 | CASSSEGRGVYEQYF